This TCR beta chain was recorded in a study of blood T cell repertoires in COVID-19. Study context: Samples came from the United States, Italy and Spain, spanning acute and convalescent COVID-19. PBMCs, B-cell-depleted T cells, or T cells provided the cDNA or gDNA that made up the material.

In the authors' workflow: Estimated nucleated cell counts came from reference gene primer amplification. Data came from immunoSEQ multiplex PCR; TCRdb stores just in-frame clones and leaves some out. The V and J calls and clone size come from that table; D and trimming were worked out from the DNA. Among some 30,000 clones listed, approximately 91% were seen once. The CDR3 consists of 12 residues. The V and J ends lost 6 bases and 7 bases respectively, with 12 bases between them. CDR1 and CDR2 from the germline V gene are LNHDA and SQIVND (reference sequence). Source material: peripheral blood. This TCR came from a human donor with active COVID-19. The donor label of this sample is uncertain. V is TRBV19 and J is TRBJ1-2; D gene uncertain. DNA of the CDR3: TGTGCCAGTAGACAGACCCAGGTTGGCTACACCTTC. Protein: CASRQTQVGYTF.